The present T cell receptor (beta chain) was sequenced within a study of OX40 agonist ivuxolimab in advanced cancers. V was pared by 6 bases and J by 3 bases, with 6 bases between. CDR1 and CDR2 from the germline V gene are MNHEY and SMNVEV (reference sequence). CDR3 length: 12 amino acids. Only in-frame clones appear in the TCRdb table, and some are missing; sequencing was by immunoSEQ multiplex PCR. The data contain more than 75,000 clones, roughly 93% of them seen just once; the ten biggest clones take up around 0.71%. The sequences come from CD4+ or CD8+ T cells sorted from blood, collected in a trial of the OX40 agonist ivuxolimab. This chain connects TRBV27 to TRBJ1-5; no reliable D call. The sequence derives from an adult with an advanced solid tumor such as melanoma, head and neck, liver or kidney cancer. The CDR3 DNA reads as TGTGCCAGCAGCTCGATCAATCAGCCCCAGCATTTT. Amino acid sequence: CASSSINQPQHF.